These 17 T cell receptor beta chains originate from one sample sequenced in a study of graft-versus-host responses after intestinal transplantation. The antigens for these receptors are not known. Assay: immunoSEQ multiplex PCR; the TCRdb copy retains only in-frame clones and omits some. The table lists about 59,000 clones, 90% to 95% of them singletons. Sequenced material: unstimulated CD4+ T cells sorted from spleen or lymph node cells, taken before transplant. These receptors came from a human donor who was the organ donor for an intestinal transplant.

The CDR3 region has the DNA TGTGCCAGCACGGGGGACAGGGAGTGGGAGACCCAGTACTTC. This gives the protein CASTGDREWETQYF. V usage is TRBV5-4 and J usage is TRBJ2-5, with 9 nucleotides matching TRBD1. This CDR3 has 14 residues. Trimming removed 6 bases from V and 5 bases from J; junction bases left unmatched: 8. Germline CDR1 reads SGHNT; CDR2 reads YYREEE (reference sequence).

The chain uses TRBV4-3 and TRBJ2-7; D is perhaps TRBD1 or TRBD2 (5 bases each). V gave up 1 base and J gave up 2 bases, with 24 bases separating them. The V gene's germline CDR1 is LGHNA and CDR2 YSLEER. The CDR3 is 19 residues long. This chain's CDR3 is CASSQGFHGGGVRAYEQYF. CDR3 coding DNA: TGCGCCAGCAGCCAAGGCTTCCATGGGGGTGGGGTGAGAGCCTACGAGCAGTACTTC.

This clone occurred a few times. The chain employs TRBV10-3 and TRBJ2-7; D possibly corresponds to TRBD2 (6 bases). The CDR3 consists of 16 residues. Germline V gene data show CDR1 as ENHRY and CDR2 as SYGVKD. The V and J ends lost 0 bases and 0 bases respectively, with 12 bases between them. CDR3 protein: CAISESMAGSSYEQYF. In DNA form, the CDR3 reads TGTGCCATCAGTGAGTCGATGGCGGGGTCCTCCTACGAGCAGTACTTC.

This clone was detected only once. The chain is built from TRBV5-1 and TRBJ2-7, with unresolved D. The germline gives CDR1 SGHRS, CDR2 YFSETQ. V was clipped by 1 base and J by 3 bases, with 8 bases between them. The CDR3 sequence is 13 residues long. CDR3 protein: CASSLNTNYEQYF. The CDR3, as DNA: TGCGCCAGCAGCTTGAACACGAACTACGAGCAGTACTTC.

The chain has TRBV18 and TRBJ2-1, with D perhaps TRBD1 (6 bases). The CDR3 consists of 16 residues. Trimming stripped 0 bases from V and 3 bases from J, with 12 bases between. The germline V gene has CDR1 KGHSH and CDR2 LQKENI. CDR3 in amino acids: CASSPPDSAYYNEQFF. In DNA form, the CDR3 reads TGTGCCAGCTCACCACCGGACAGTGCGTACTACAATGAGCAGTTCTTC.

In this sample, this clone turned up a few times. The CDR3 coding sequence is TGTGCCAGCAGCAAGGACAGGGGGCACTCTGGGGCCAACGTCCTGACTTTC. Protein sequence: CASSKDRGHSGANVLTF. The chain recombines TRBV21-1 with TRBJ2-6; the D call TRBD1 from the table was never checked on the DNA. TRBV21-1 is a known pseudogene. This CDR3 is 17 amino acids long.

Only one count was recorded for this clone. The chain is built from TRBV7-6 and TRBJ2-5; D not resolved. CDR1 and CDR2 (germline): SGHVS, FNYEAQ. The CDR3 sequence is 13 residues long. V shed 3 bases and J shed 3 bases, with 8 bases lying between them. The CDR3 DNA follows: TGTGCCAGCAGCTTTGGGATAAAAGAGACCCAGTACTTC. Encoded protein: CASSFGIKETQYF.

The chain recombines TRBV6-5 with TRBJ1-2; D ambiguous. The V end was cut by 6 bases, the J end by 5 bases, with 16 bases between. CDR1 and CDR2 (germline): MNHEY, SVGAGI. The length of the CDR3 is 14 residues. The CDR3 region is CASRDPRRAYGYTF. CDR3 sequence (DNA): TGTGCCAGCAGAGACCCAAGAAGGGCGTATGGCTACACCTTC.

As DNA, the CDR3 is TGTGCCAGCAGCCAACGAGGCTCTGGCGAGCAGTACTTC. Translated, it gives CASSQRGSGEQYF. This chain uses TRBV14 with TRBJ2-5; D unresolved. The closer fit of TRBJ2-7 to the DNA end suggests the J call may be wrong. The CDR3 extends over 13 amino acids. CDR1 and CDR2 (germline): SGHDN, FVKESK.

The J gene is TRBJ1-5, the V gene TRBV27; the D gene is possibly TRBD1 (5 bases). In germline, CDR1 is MNHEY, CDR2 SMNVEV (reference sequence). The CDR3 has 15 residues. Between the trimmed V and J ends, which lost 0 bases and 2 bases, there was a span of 8 bases. The chain's CDR3 is CASSLSIRGNQPQHF. The CDR3 DNA sequence: TGTGCCAGCAGTTTATCGATCAGGGGCAATCAGCCCCAGCATTTT.

This chain uses TRBV7-2 with TRBJ2-7; 8 nucleotides align to TRBD1. V shed 5 bases and J 0 bases; nucleotides not matched to a gene: 12. Looked up from germline, CDR1 is SGHTA and CDR2 is FQGNSA. The CDR3 sequence is 17 residues long. The CDR3 sequence: CASSPLKRTGSSYEQYF. The CDR3 nucleotides read TGTGCCAGCAGCCCCCTTAAAAGGACAGGGAGCTCCTACGAGCAGTACTTC.

A single count supports this clone. This rearrangement joins TRBV19 to TRBJ1-6; D gene uncertain. Germline CDR1 and CDR2: LNHDA and SQIVND (reference sequence). The CDR3 spans 13 residues. Trimming cost V 7 bases and J 10 bases, with 14 bases left between them. CDR3 nucleotide sequence: TGTGCCAGTAAGAGTGGGAGCGACTCACCCCTCCACTTT. It codes for CASKSGSDSPLHF.

The J gene is TRBJ2-1, the V gene TRBV11-3; D call uncertain. This CDR3 is 13 amino acids long. Trimming stripped 5 bases from V and 0 bases from J, with 5 bases between. The germline CDR1 and CDR2 sequences are SGHNT and YENEEA. CDR3 amino acids: CASSHDSYNEQFF. CDR3 nucleotide sequence: TGTGCCAGCAGCCACGACTCCTACAATGAGCAGTTCTTC.

This chain joins TRBV5-1 and TRBJ2-2; D gene unclear. This CDR3 is built from 15 residues. Looked up from germline, CDR1 is SGHRS and CDR2 is YFSETQ. V shed 5 bases and J shed 0 bases, with 11 bases lying between them. The DNA for the CDR3 is TGCGCCAGCAGGGTTGGCAGACCGAACACCGGGGAGCTGTTTTTT. This gives the protein CASRVGRPNTGELFF.

The chain employs TRBV5-1 and TRBJ2-2; 12 bases agree with TRBD1. CDR1 SGHRS and CDR2 YFSETQ come from the germline V gene. CDR3 length equals 15 residues. V lost 7 bases to trimming and J lost 8 bases; unmatched junction nucleotides: 9. CDR3 in amino acids: CASHSGTGGRGELFF. The CDR3 nucleotides are TGCGCCAGCCACTCCGGGACAGGGGGCCGGGGGGAGCTGTTTTTT.

The CDR3 bases are TGTGCCCGCACAGGGTGGAGCGGGGAGCTGTTTTTT. Its protein is CARTGWSGELFF. The chain joins TRBV6-5 to TRBJ2-2, with a weak D call TRBD1 (6 bases). CDR1 is MNHEY, CDR2 SVGAGI, per germline. V gave up 11 bases and J gave up 7 bases, with 14 bases separating them. This CDR3 comprises 12 residues.

This clone was seen once. Other DNA sequences of this sample code for an identical CDR3. The chain uses TRBV5-1 and TRBJ2-1, with 8 bases aligning to TRBD1. Germline CDR1 is SGHRS and CDR2 is YFSETQ. CDR3 length equals 15 residues. Trimming at V came to 0 bases and at J to 6 bases, leaving 5 bases not matched to a gene. CDR3 region: CASSLGTGTGNEQFF. In DNA, the CDR3 is TGCGCCAGCAGCTTGGGGACAGGGACAGGCAATGAGCAGTTCTTC.